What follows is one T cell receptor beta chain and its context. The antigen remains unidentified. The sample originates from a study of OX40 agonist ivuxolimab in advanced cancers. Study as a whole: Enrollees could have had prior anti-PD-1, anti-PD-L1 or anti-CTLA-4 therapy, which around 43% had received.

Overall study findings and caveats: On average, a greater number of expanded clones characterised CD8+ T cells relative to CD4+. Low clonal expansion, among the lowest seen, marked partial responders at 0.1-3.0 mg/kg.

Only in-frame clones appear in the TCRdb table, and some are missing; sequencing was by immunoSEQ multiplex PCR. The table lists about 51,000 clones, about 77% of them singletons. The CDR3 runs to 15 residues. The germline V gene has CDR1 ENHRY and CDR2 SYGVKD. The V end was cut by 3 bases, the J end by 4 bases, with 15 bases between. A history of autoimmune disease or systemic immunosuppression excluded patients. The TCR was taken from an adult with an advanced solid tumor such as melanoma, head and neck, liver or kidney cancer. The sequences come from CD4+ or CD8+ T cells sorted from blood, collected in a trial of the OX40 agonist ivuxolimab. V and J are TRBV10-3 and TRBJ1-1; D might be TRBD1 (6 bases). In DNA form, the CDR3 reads TGTGCCATCAGTGAATTGGCGCAGGGGAGCACTGAAGCTTTCTTT. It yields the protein CAISELAQGSTEAFF.